This T cell receptor beta chain is drawn from a study of cytomegalovirus exposure and HLA in healthy donors. General study points: Cytomegalovirus status was reportedly diagnosed by the classifier with high sensitivity and specificity.

CDR1 and CDR2 (germline): SGHRS, YFSETQ. CDR3 length: 15 residues. Trimming stripped 2 bases from V and 3 bases from J, with 14 bases between. Here immunoSEQ multiplex PCR was the method, and the copy in TCRdb shows in-frame clones only, minus some. The data contain some 160,000 clones, 88% of them singletons. Concerning this clone itself: Its specificity is not known.

The TCR was taken from a man aged 18 to 29 in good health and CMV-seronegative. The chain is built from TRBV5-1 and TRBJ2-5; maybe TRBD1 (6 bases). The specimen was PBMCs. CDR3 in amino acids: CASSFGRDTKETQYF. In nucleotides, the CDR3 is TGCGCCAGCAGCTTCGGCCGGGACACGAAAGAGACCCAGTACTTC.